The rows below give T cell receptor beta chains drawn from one sample of a study of blood T cell repertoires in COVID-19. The data were produced by immunoSEQ multiplex PCR, yet TCRdb's version contains in-frame clones alone and is incomplete. The table includes 65,000 or so clones, approximately 90% detected once. Sample: peripheral blood. All receptors derive from a human donor with acute or convalescent COVID-19. The donor label of this sample is uncertain. Each CDR3 is given with its conserved first and last residue. The D gene is left open where the match is weak. Part of the rows lack a size; the others show once, few, many or a class for expanded clones.

.	TRBV27	TRBJ2-7	.	CASSPTWVSSSLYEQYF	TGTGCCAGCAGTCCCACCTGGGTATCTAGCTCACTCTACGAGCAGTACTTC
.	TRBV2	TRBJ1-2	.	CASSEGADGYTF	TGTGCCAGCAGTGAGGGAGCGGATGGCTACACCTTC
.	TRBV4-2	TRBJ2-3	.	CASSQVWLGGTDTQYF	TGTGCCAGCAGCCAAGTTTGGCTAGGAGGGACAGATACGCAGTATTTT
.	TRBV10-3	TRBJ1-6	TRBD1	CATLGQGNSPLHF	TGTGCCACCCTGGGACAGGGGAATTCACCCCTCCACTTT
.	TRBV28	TRBJ2-1	TRBD2	CASSGRAGGRNEQFF	TGTGCCAGCAGTGGACGTGCGGGGGGTAGGAATGAGCAGTTCTTC
.	TRBV10-2	TRBJ2-3	TRBD2	CASTGTSSSTDTQYF	TGCGCCAGCACCGGGACTAGCAGTAGCACAGATACGCAGTATTTT
.	TRBV27	TRBJ2-7	TRBD1	CASSPSTGSTYEQYF	TGTGCCAGCAGCCCCTCGACAGGGTCCACGTACGAGCAGTACTTC
.	TRBV28	TRBJ1-2	TRBD1	CASSLQGARGYTF	TGTGCCAGCAGTCTACAGGGGGCGCGGGGCTACACCTTC
once	TRBV28	TRBJ1-2	TRBD1	CASSLTGNDYGYTF	TGTGCCAGCAGCTTGACAGGGAACGACTATGGCTACACCTTC
.	TRBV9	TRBJ1-2	TRBD1	CASSADRGVGGYTF	TGTGCCAGCAGCGCTGACAGGGGGGTTGGTGGCTACACCTTC
.	TRBV5-4	TRBJ2-7	.	CASSLVGAAYEQYF	TGTGCCAGCAGCTTGGTGGGAGCTGCCTACGAGCAGTACTTC
few	TRBV7-8	TRBJ1-6	TRBD1	CASSWDRGKVGNSPLHF	TGTGCCAGCAGTTGGGACAGGGGCAAGGTCGGGAATTCACCCCTCCACTTT
once	TRBV5-4	TRBJ2-3	.	CASSLGGSTDTQYF	TGTGCCAGCAGCTTGGGAGGGAGTACAGATACGCAGTATTTT
.	TRBV10-3	TRBJ2-7	TRBD2	CAISEGENSGIREQYF	TGTGCCATCAGTGAAGGAGAGAATAGCGGGATTCGGGAGCAGTACTTC
.	TRBV12-5	TRBJ1-2	.	CASGLGDTMGAHGGYTF	TGTGCTAGTGGTTTGGGAGACACAATGGGGGCCCACGGGGGCTACACCTTC
.	TRBV7-3	TRBJ2-5	.	CASSLMGGETQYF	TGTGCCAGCAGCCTAATGGGGGGAGAGACCCAGTACTTC
.	TRBV29-1	TRBJ2-5	.	CSVTRIGVSYQETQYF	TGCAGCGTTACCCGAATAGGGGTCAGTTACCAAGAGACCCAGTACTTC
.	TRBV3-1/TRBV3-2	TRBJ2-7	TRBD1	CASSQHRGPVSYEQYF	TGTGCCAGCAGCCAACACAGGGGGCCGGTTAGCTACGAGCAGTACTTC
.	TRBV28	TRBJ2-7	.	CASSLFGAGSYEQYF	TGTGCCAGCAGTTTATTCGGGGCGGGGTCCTACGAGCAGTACTTC
few	TRBV28	TRBJ2-7	.	CASSFPQEGQSIYEQYF	TGTGCCAGCAGTTTCCCCCAGGAGGGCCAGAGTATCTACGAGCAGTACTTC
few	TRBV28	TRBJ1-1	TRBD1	CASSQGGQGPEAFF	TGTGCCAGCAGCCAAGGGGGACAGGGACCTGAAGCTTTCTTT
.	TRBV27	TRBJ2-1	.	CASSLQAVDYNEQFF	TGTGCCAGCAGTTTACAGGCCGTGGATTACAATGAGCAGTTCTTC
.	TRBV7-8	TRBJ2-7	.	CASSSAGTIVYEQYF	TGTGCCAGCAGCTCAGCCGGGACAATAGTCTACGAGCAGTACTTC
.	TRBV5-6	TRBJ1-2	.	CASSLWTADYTF	TGTGCCAGCAGCCTGTGGACAGCCGACTACACCTTC
.	TRBV5-1	TRBJ1-2	TRBD1	CASSLAGGYGYTF	TGCGCCAGCAGCTTGGCAGGGGGGTATGGCTACACCTTC
.	TRBV3-1/TRBV3-2	TRBJ2-3	.	CASETRGTDTQYF	TGTGCCAGCGAGACACGAGGCACAGATACGCAGTATTTT
once	TRBV5-1	TRBJ2-5	.	CASSFQGSETQYF	TGCGCCAGCAGCTTTCAGGGTTCAGAGACCCAGTACTTC
.	TRBV28	TRBJ1-5	.	CASSLGGAGIQPQHF	TGTGCCAGCAGTTTAGGGGGGGCCGGGATTCAGCCCCAGCATTTT
.	TRBV6-4	TRBJ1-1	.	CASSGQMNTEAFF	TGTGCCAGCAGTGGACAGATGAACACTGAAGCTTTCTTT
.	TRBV18	TRBJ1-5	.	CASSPEANQPQHF	TGTGCCAGCTCACCAGAGGCCAATCAGCCCCAGCATTTT
.	TRBV3-1/TRBV3-2	TRBJ1-1	.	CASSQGGVGSEAFF	TGTGCCAGCAGCCAAGGGGGCGTGGGGTCTGAAGCTTTCTTT
.	TRBV29-1	TRBJ2-2	.	CSVDSANTGELFF	TGCAGCGTGGACAGCGCGAACACCGGGGAGCTGTTTTTT
.	TRBV9	TRBJ2-3	.	CASSLSTDTQYF	TGTGCCAGCAGCCTTAGCACAGATACGCAGTATTTT
.	TRBV5-1	TRBJ1-1	.	CASSTQGYTEAFF	TGCGCCAGCAGCACCCAGGGGTACACTGAAGCTTTCTTT
.	TRBV15	TRBJ2-2	TRBD1	CATSSGQGEDTGELFF	TGTGCCACCAGCAGTGGACAGGGGGAGGACACCGGGGAGCTGTTTTTT
.	TRBV4-2	TRBJ2-2	.	CASSQLTGANTGELFF	TGTGCCAGCAGCCAACTAACCGGGGCGAACACCGGGGAGCTGTTTTTT
once	TRBV28	TRBJ2-7	.	CASRIPTGNYEQYF	TGTGCCAGCAGAATCCCAACAGGTAACTACGAGCAGTACTTC
.	TRBV30	TRBJ1-6	.	CAWSVQGGRSPLHF	TGTGCCTGGAGTGTACAAGGGGGAAGATCACCCCTCCACTTT
once	TRBV5-4	TRBJ1-5	TRBD1	CASSAGQGSNQPQHF	TGTGCCAGCAGCGCGGGACAGGGGAGCAATCAGCCCCAGCATTTT
.	TRBV7-8	TRBJ2-2	TRBD2	CASSRLAGGPGELFF	TGTGCCAGCAGCAGACTAGCGGGAGGGCCCGGGGAGCTGTTTTTT
.	TRBV6-5	TRBJ1-3	.	CASSSQGYSGNTIYF	TGTGCCAGCAGTTCCCAGGGATACTCTGGAAACACCATATATTTT